Sequencing of this T cell receptor (beta chain) was carried out in a study of T cell clones after liver transplantation. V was clipped by 3 bases and J by 5 bases, with 16 bases between them. The CDR3 length is 15 residues. CDR1 is MNHEY, CDR2 SMNVEV, per germline (reference sequence). The data were produced by immunoSEQ multiplex PCR, yet TCRdb's version contains in-frame clones alone and is incomplete. Seen here are roughly 100,000 clones, around 84% observed once, and the top ten hold approximately 3%. The source material was CD4+ T cells from blood, sampled around 49 months after liver transplant. The V gene is TRBV27, the J gene TRBJ2-5; D might be TRBD2 (7 bases). The clonotype comes from a human patient who received a liver transplant. Some T cells may be supplied by the graft donor. CDR3 protein: CASSLGTGRVETQYF. The CDR3 DNA reads as TGTGCCAGCAGTTTGGGAACAGGGAGGGTTGAGACCCAGTACTTC.